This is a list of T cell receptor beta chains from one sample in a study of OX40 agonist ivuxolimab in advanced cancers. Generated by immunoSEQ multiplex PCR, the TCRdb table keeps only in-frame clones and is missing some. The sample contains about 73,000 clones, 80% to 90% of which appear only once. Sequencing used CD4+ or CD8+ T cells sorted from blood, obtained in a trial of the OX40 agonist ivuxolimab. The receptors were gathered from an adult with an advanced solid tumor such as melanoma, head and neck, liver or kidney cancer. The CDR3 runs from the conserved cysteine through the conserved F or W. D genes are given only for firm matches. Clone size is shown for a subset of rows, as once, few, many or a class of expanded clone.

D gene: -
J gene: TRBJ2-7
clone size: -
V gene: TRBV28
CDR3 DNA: TGTGCCAGCAGAAGACTTCTGGGGTCCTACGAGCAGTACTTC
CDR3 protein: CASRRLLGSYEQYF

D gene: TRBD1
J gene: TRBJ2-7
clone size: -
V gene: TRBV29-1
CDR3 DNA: TGCAGCGTGTTGGACAGGGCAAACTCCTACGAGCAGTACTTC
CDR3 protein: CSVLDRANSYEQYF

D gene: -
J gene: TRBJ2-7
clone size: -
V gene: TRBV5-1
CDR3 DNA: TGCGCCAGCAGCTTGCGGGCAGGGTTACTCTACGAGCAGTACTTC
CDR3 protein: CASSLRAGLLYEQYF

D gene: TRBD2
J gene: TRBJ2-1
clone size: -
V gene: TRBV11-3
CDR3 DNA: TGTGCCAGCAGCTTCGCCCTAGCGGGAGGGCCGACTAATGAGCAGTTCTTC
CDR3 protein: CASSFALAGGPTNEQFF

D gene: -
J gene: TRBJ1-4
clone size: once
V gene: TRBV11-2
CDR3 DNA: TGTGCCAGCAGCTTAATTCTGGATAGGTTTAATGAAAAACTGTTTTTT
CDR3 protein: CASSLILDRFNEKLFF

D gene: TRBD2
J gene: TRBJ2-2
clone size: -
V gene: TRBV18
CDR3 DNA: TGTGCCAGCTCACCGGCCAGCGGGAGGGCCCTCGGGGAGCTGTTTTTT
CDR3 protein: CASSPASGRALGELFF

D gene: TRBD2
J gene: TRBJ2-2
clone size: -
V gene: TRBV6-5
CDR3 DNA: TGTGCCAGCAGGGGACTAGCGGGAGGGACCGGGGAGCTGTTTTTT
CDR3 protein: CASRGLAGGTGELFF

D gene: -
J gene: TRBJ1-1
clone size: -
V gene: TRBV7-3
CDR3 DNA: TGTGCCAGCAGCCCAGACGCGGGGCGGAACACTGAAGCTTTCTTT
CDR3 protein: CASSPDAGRNTEAFF

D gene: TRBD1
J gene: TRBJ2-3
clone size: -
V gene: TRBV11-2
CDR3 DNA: TGTGCCAGCAGCTTACAGGGGGCCCGCACAGATACGCAGTATTTT
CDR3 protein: CASSLQGARTDTQYF

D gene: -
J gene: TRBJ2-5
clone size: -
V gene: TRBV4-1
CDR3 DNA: TGCGCCAGCAGCCAAGTGGGCAGGACACGGTACCAAGAGACCCAGTACTTC
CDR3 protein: CASSQVGRTRYQETQYF

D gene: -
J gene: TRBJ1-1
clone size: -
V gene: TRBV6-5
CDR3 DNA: TGTGCCAGCAGCCTTAGGGTACACACTGAAGCTTTCTTT
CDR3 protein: CASSLRVHTEAFF

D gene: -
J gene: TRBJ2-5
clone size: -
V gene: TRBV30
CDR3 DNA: TGTGCCTGGAGTCTGGCGGGCGGGGTAGAGACCCAGTACTTC
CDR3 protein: CAWSLAGGVETQYF

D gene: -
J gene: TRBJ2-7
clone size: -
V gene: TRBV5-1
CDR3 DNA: TGCGCCAGCAGCGACGCCTTCGGTCCGCCCTACGAGCAGTACTTC
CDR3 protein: CASSDAFGPPYEQYF

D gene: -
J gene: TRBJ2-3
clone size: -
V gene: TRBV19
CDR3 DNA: TGTGCCAGTAGTAAAGGCCCCCTAGCGCCCAGCACAGATACGCAGTATTTT
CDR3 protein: CASSKGPLAPSTDTQYF

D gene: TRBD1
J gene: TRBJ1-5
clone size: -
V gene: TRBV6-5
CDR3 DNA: TGTGCCAGCAGTTACAGTCAGGGGGCCTTGCAGCCCCAGCATTTT
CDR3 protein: CASSYSQGALQPQHF

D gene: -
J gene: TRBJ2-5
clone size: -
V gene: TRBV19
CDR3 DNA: TGTGCCAGTAGCGACCGACCGGGGCCCCAGTACTTC
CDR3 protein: CASSDRPGPQYF

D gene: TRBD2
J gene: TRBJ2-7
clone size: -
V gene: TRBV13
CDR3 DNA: TGTGCCAGCAGGAGGAGCGGGAGGAGGTTCGAGCAGTACTTC
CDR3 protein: CASRRSGRRFEQYF

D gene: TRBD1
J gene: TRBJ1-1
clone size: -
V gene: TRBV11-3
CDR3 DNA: TGTGCCAGCAGCTCAGCCCCTGGCAGGGGGTTGAACACTGAAGCTTTCTTT
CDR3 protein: CASSSAPGRGLNTEAFF

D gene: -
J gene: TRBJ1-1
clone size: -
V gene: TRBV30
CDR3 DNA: TGTGCCTGGCGCCTCCTACAGGGTGAAGCTTTCTTT
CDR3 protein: CAWRLLQGEAFF

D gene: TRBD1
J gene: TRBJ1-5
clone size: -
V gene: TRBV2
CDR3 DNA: TGTGCCAGCAGTGAGGACAGGGTGGGGCAGCCCCAGCATTTT
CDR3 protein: CASSEDRVGQPQHF

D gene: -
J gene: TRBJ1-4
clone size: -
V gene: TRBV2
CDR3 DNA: TGTGCCAGCAGTCGGGACCTACTATCTGAAAAACTGTTTTTT
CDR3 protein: CASSRDLLSEKLFF

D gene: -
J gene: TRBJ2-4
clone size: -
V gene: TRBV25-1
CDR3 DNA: TGTGCCAGCAGTGAATTCGGGGTAAACATTCAGTACTTC
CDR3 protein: CASSEFGVNIQYF

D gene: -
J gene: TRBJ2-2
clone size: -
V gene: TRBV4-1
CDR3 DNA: TGCGCCAGCAGCCAAGATTTAGGGTCCGCCGGGGAGCTGTTTTTT
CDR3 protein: CASSQDLGSAGELFF

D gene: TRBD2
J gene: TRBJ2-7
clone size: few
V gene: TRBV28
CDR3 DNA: TGTGCCAGCAGAGAACGGGAGGACGAGCAGTACTTC
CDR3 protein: CASREREDEQYF

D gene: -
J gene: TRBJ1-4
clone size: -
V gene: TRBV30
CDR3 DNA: TGTGCAGGAGGGAGAGAAAAACTGTTTTTT
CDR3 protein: CAGGREKLFF

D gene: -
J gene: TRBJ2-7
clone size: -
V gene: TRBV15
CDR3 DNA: TGTGCCACCAGCAGCCGACAGGGGACGGGGGGCTACGAGCAGTACTTC
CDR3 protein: CATSSRQGTGGYEQYF

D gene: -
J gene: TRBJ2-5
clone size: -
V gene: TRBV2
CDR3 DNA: TGTGCCAGCAGTGAAGCAGGGCAGAAGCAAGAGACCCAGTACTTC
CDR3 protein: CASSEAGQKQETQYF

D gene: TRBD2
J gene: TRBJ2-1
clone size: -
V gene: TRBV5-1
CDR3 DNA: TGCGCCAGCAGCGTGGGGACTAGCGGTACTGAGCAGTTCTTC
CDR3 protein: CASSVGTSGTEQFF

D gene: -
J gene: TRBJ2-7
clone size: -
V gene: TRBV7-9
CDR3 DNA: TGTGCCAGCAGCTTAGCGGGGGGCTACGAGCAGTACTTC
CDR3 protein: CASSLAGGYEQYF

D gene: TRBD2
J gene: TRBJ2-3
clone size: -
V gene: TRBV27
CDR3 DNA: TGTGCCAGCAGTTTAACCCCGGGACTAGCGGGAGGGCGGGCAGATACGCAGTATTTT
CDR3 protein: CASSLTPGLAGGRADTQYF

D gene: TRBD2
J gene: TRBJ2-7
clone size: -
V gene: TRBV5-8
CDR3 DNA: TGTGCCAGCAGCTTAGGACTAGCGGGAGTCCGCTACGAGCAGTACTTC
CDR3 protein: CASSLGLAGVRYEQYF

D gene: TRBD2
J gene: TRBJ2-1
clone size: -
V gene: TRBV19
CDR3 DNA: TGTGCCAGTAGTCGGGGGGGACTCCACTACAATGAGCAGTTCTTC
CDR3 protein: CASSRGGLHYNEQFF

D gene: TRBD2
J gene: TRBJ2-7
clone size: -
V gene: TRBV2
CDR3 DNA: TGTGCCAGCAGTGACTTAATTGGACTAGTCGCCTACGAGCAGTACTTC
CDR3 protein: CASSDLIGLVAYEQYF

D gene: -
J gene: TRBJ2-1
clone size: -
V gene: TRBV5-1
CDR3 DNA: TGCGCCAGCAGCAATCCGGGACGAAACTACAATGAGCAGTTCTTC
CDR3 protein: CASSNPGRNYNEQFF

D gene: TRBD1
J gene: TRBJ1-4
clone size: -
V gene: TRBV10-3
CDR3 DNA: TGTGCCACCGGACAGGGGGAGGAAAAACTGTTTTTT
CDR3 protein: CATGQGEEKLFF

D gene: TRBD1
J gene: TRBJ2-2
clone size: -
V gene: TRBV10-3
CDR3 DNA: TGTGCCATCAGCCCGGGACAGGGAGTAGCCGGGGAGCTGTTTTTT
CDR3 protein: CAISPGQGVAGELFF

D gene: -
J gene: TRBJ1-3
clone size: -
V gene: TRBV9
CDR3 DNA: TGTGCCAGCAGCGTAGATGGAGGGGGAAACACCATATATTTT
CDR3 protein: CASSVDGGGNTIYF

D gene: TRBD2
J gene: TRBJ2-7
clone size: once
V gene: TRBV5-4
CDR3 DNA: TGTGCCAGCAGCCCGACTAGCGGGCCTTCCTACGAGCAGTACTTC
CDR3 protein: CASSPTSGPSYEQYF

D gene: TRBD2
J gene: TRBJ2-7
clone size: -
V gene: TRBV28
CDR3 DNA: TGTGCCAGCGGTAGAGCGGGAGCCTACGAGCAGTACTTC
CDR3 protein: CASGRAGAYEQYF

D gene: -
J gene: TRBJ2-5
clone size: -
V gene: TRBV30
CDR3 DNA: TGTGCCTGGAGATTGGTGACTAATCAAGAGACCCAGTACTTC
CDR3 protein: CAWRLVTNQETQYF

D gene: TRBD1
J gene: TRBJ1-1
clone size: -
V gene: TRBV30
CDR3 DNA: TGTGCCTGTCGACGGGGACAGGGGATGAACACTGAAGCTTTCTTT
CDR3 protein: CACRRGQGMNTEAFF

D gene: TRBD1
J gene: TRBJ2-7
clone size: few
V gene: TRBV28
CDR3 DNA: TGTGCCAGCAGCCCCTCCCTTCCCGGGACAGGGGGTTTCTACGAGCAGTACTTC
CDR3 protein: CASSPSLPGTGGFYEQYF

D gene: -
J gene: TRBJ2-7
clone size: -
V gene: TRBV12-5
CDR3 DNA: TGTGCTAGTGGGCGGGGAGCGGCCTACGAGCAGTACTTC
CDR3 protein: CASGRGAAYEQYF

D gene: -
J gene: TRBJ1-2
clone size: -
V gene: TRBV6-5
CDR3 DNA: TGTGCCAGCAGTTACTCGCGACGAAGCTCAGGTGGCTACACCTTC
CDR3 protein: CASSYSRRSSGGYTF

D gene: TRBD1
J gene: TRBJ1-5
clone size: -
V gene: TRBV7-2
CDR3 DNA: TGTGCCAGCAGCCTCGACAGGGCCCAGCCCCAGCATTTT
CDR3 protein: CASSLDRAQPQHF

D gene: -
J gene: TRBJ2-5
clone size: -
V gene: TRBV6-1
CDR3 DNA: TGTGCCAGCAGTGGACACAGGGTGCTTAAAGAGACCCAGTACTTC
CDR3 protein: CASSGHRVLKETQYF

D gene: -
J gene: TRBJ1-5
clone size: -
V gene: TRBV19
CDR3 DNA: TGTGCCAGTAGTCTTGGCGTTAGCAATCAGCCCCAGCATTTT
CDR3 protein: CASSLGVSNQPQHF

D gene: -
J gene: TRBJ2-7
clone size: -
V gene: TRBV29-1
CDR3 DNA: TGCAGCGTTGAAGTAGGGCAGGGCACCGAGCAGTACTTC
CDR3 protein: CSVEVGQGTEQYF

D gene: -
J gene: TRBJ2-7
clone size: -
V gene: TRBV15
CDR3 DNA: TGTGCCACCAGCAGAGAGAAGGGATTGTACGAGCAGTACTTC
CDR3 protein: CATSREKGLYEQYF

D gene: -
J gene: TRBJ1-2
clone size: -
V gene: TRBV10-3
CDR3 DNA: TGTGCCATCAGTAGGGGACCTAACTATGGCTACACCTTC
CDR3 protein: CAISRGPNYGYTF

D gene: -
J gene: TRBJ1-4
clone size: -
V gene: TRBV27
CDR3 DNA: TGTGCCAGCAGATTGTCGGGCGGGGGCGAAAAACTGTTTTTT
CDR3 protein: CASRLSGGGEKLFF

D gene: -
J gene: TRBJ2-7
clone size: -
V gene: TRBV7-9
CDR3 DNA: TGTGCCAGCAGCCTTCATGGGGCGTCCTACGAGCAGTACTTC
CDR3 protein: CASSLHGASYEQYF

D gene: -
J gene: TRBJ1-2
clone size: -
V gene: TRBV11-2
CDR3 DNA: TGTGCCAGCACCAGGAACGGTGGCTACACCTTC
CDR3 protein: CASTRNGGYTF

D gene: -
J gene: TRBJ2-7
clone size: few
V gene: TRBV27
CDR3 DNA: TGTGCCAGCGGCCCCTTGGCGGCAGGGTCCTACGAGCAGTACTTC
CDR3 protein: CASGPLAAGSYEQYF

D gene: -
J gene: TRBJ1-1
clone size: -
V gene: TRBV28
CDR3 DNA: TGTGCCAGCAGTGAGGTCCCCACTGAAGCTTTCTTT
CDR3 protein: CASSEVPTEAFF